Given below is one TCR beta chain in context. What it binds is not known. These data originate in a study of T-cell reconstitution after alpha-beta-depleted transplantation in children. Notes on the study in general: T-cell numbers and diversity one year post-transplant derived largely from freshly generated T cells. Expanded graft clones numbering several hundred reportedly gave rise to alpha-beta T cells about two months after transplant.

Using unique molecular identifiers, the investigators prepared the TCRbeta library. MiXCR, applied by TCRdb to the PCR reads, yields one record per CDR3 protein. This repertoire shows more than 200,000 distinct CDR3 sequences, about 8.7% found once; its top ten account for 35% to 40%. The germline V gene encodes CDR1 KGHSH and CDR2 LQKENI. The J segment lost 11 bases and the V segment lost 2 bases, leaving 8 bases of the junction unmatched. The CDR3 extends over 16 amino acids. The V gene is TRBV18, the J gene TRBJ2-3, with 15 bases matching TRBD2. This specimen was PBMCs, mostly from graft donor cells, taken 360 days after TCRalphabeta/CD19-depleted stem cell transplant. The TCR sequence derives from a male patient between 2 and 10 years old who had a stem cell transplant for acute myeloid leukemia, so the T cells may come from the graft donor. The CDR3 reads CASSPEGLAGGDRQYF. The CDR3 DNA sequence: TGTGCCAGCTCACCAGAGGGACTAGCGGGAGGAGACCGGCAGTATTTT.